This TCR beta chain was profiled in a study of blood T cell repertoires in COVID-19. A case of COVID-19 had been met by exposed participants within 2 weeks before study entry. The CDR3 is 16 residues long. In germline, CDR1 is LNHDA, CDR2 SQIVND (reference sequence). The V and J ends lost 5 bases and 0 bases respectively, with 14 bases between them. The protocol was immunoSEQ multiplex PCR, while the TCRdb copy is restricted to in-frame clones and leaves out a portion. Of about 260,000 clones listed, roughly 90% are singletons. Sequences were obtained from PBMCs or T cells enriched from blood (not recorded which). The chain has TRBV19 and TRBJ2-4, with D perhaps matching TRBD2 (6 bases). This TCR derives from a man in his forties who had been exposed to COVID-19. The CDR3 sequence is CASSVTRPLAKNIQYF. CDR3 DNA sequence: TGTGCCAGTAGTGTGACTAGACCTCTAGCCAAAAACATTCAGTACTTC.